The 27 T cell receptor beta chains given below trace back to one sample, sequenced in a study of human T cells and chemical hapten exposure. TCRdb used MiXCR to reprocess the RACE reads, holding one entry per CDR3 protein. The data show tens of thousands of distinct CDR3 sequences, with around 7.4% seen just once and approximately 10% held by the top ten. The time point: healthy volunteer bleed at 2 weeks. Extraction yielded total RNA from whole blood (unfractionated). Sequencing was carried out using whole blood. These receptors all come from a human donor in good health. Some clones in this sample may be carry-over from other donors' samples.

The rearrangement joins TRBV7-9 to TRBJ2-1, with D possibly being TRBD2 (6 bases). This CDR3 is built from 14 residues. CDR1 is SEHNR, CDR2 FQNEAQ, per germline (reference sequence). Trimming pared 5 bases from V and 4 bases from J, leaving 12 bases between. The CDR3 spells CASSPGSRYNEQFF. The CDR3 DNA is TGTGCCAGCAGCCCCGGGAGCCGGTACAATGAGCAGTTCTTC.

This clonotype occurred many times. This chain uses TRBV27 with TRBJ1-4; 8 bases line up with TRBD1. The germline gives CDR1 MNHEY, CDR2 SMNVEV (reference sequence). The CDR3 loop spans 15 amino acids. V shed 4 bases and J 7 bases; nucleotides not matched to a gene: 8. The CDR3 nucleotides are TGTGCCAGCAGTTCACGGATAGGGACAGGTGAAAAACTGTTTTTT. Encoded protein: CASSSRIGTGEKLFF. The whole variable domain, remainder taken from reference TRBV27 and TRBJ1-4, is EAQVTQNPRYLITVTGKKLTVTCSQNMNHEYMSWYRQDPGLGLRQIYYSMNVEVTDKGDVPEGYKVSRKEKRNFPLILESPSPNQTSLYFCASSSRIGTGEKLFFGSGTQLSVL.

The chain uses TRBV6-1 and TRBJ1-1; D not resolved. V lost 2 bases to trimming and J lost 1 base, with 8 bases between them. The germline V gene has CDR1 MNHNS and CDR2 SASEGT. The CDR3 length is 14 residues. CDR3 sequence: CASSELRGNTEAFF. CDR3 bases: TGTGCCAGCAGTGAACTGCGGGGGAACACTGAAGCTTTCTTT.

The sample holds a few counts of this clonotype. One end of the junction varies from germline; a read error may be responsible. The chain has TRBV4-3 and TRBJ2-5, with 8 bases that match TRBD2. Germline CDR1 and CDR2: LGHNA and YSLEER. The CDR3 sequence is 17 residues long. CDR3 sequence: CASSQDRSGGRKETQYF. As DNA, the CDR3 is TGTGCCAGCAGCCAAGATAGATCGGGAGGGCGAAAAGAGACCCAGTACTTC.

The gene calls are TRBV5-1 and TRBJ2-5; D not resolved. V dropped 4 bases and J dropped 1 base, with 8 bases sitting between them. The CDR3 spans 13 residues. CDR1 SGHRS and CDR2 YFSETQ come from the germline V gene. The CDR3 nucleotides read TGCGCCAGCAGCCTACAGAGCCAAGAGACCCAGTACTTC. Its translation: CASSLQSQETQYF. The whole variable domain, remainder taken from reference TRBV5-1 and TRBJ2-5, is KAGVTQTPRYLIKTRGQQVTLSCSPISGHRSVSWYQQTPGQGLQFLFEYFSETQRNKGNFPGRFSGRQFSNSRSEMNVSTLELGDSALYLCASSLQSQETQYFGPGTRLLVL.

This clonotype was counted ten times or more. This chain joins TRBV6-4 and TRBJ2-3, with TRBD1 matching 7 bases. Germline V lookup: CDR1 MRHNA, CDR2 SNTAGT. V shed 3 bases, J shed 3 bases, and the junction held 6 bases outside the gene matches. This CDR3 comprises 15 residues. In DNA form, the CDR3 reads TGTGCCAGCAGTGAAAGTGCAGGGGGAACAGATACGCAGTATTTT. It translates to CASSESAGGTDTQYF.

At least ten counts were recorded for this clonotype. This chain connects TRBV4-1 to TRBJ2-3; D possibly uses TRBD1 or TRBD2 (5 bases each). The ends were cut back, 0 bases at V and 8 bases at J, with 21 bases in the middle. CDR1 is MGHRA, CDR2 YSYEKL, per germline. The CDR3 loop spans 17 amino acids. The CDR3 region has the DNA TGCGCCAGCAGCCAAGATCCGGGACGAGGGTGTGACGGTACGCAGTATTTT. The encoded protein is CASSQDPGRGCDGTQYF.

This clonotype has just a few counts. This chain connects TRBV20-1 to TRBJ1-3; D not certain. V lost 4 bases, J lost 4 bases, and 8 bases lay in between. Germline V gene lookup returns CDR1 DFQATT and CDR2 SNEGSKA (reference sequence). CDR3 length: 12 residues. The DNA of the CDR3 is TGCAGTGCTATCGACCACGGAAACACCATATATTTT. This sequence encodes CSAIDHGNTIYF.

This clonotype was observed a handful of times. V usage is TRBV28 and J usage is TRBJ1-1; no clear D gene. V was pared by 4 bases and J by 5 bases, with 14 bases between. Germline CDR1 reads MDHEN; CDR2 reads SYDVKM. The CDR3 length is 14 residues. In nucleotides, the CDR3 is TGTGCCAGCAGTTACTTGGGAGGTGAGACTGAAGCTTTCTTT. This encodes CASSYLGGETEAFF.

In its sample, this clonotype was seen many times. The CDR3 is CASSLGFSGLTDTQYF. Here the CDR3 DNA reads TGTGCCAGCAGCTTAGGTTTTAGCGGGCTCACAGATACGCAGTATTTT. The rearrangement joins TRBV7-8 to TRBJ2-3, with TRBD2 matching 7 bases. This CDR3 region has 16 residues. With 1 base clipped from V and 2 bases from J, the junction kept 6 bases outside the gene matches. Germline V lookup: CDR1 SGHVS, CDR2 FQNEAQ. The variable domain in full, with the rest retrieved from reference TRBV7-8 and TRBJ2-3, is GAGVSQSPRYKVAKRGQDVALRCDPISGHVSLFWYQQALGQGPEFLTYFQNEAQLDKSGLPSDRFFAERPEGSVSTLKIQRTQQEDSAVYLCASSLGFSGLTDTQYFGPGTRLTVL.

In its sample, this clonotype ranks as medium-sized (0.01 to 0.1%). The J gene is TRBJ1-1, the V gene TRBV29-1; perhaps TRBD1 as D (5 bases). V was trimmed by 3 bases and J by 4 bases, leaving 9 bases between them. This CDR3 region has 12 residues. The germline gives CDR1 SQVTM, CDR2 ANQGSEA. CDR3 sequence: CSVDWGGTEAFF. CDR3 nucleotides: TGCAGCGTTGATTGGGGGGGCACTGAAGCTTTCTTT.

The table lists this clonotype with a few counts. The V and J genes are TRBV6-5 and TRBJ2-6; TRBD2 matches 10 bases. The CDR3 is 23 amino acids. V was pared by 2 bases and J by 2 bases, with 21 bases of the junction left unmatched. Germline V CDR1 and CDR2: MNHEY, SVGAGI. CDR3 protein: CASSYAKPGSGRVAFAGANVLTF. The CDR3 coding sequence is TGTGCCAGCAGTTACGCCAAGCCAGGGAGCGGGAGGGTAGCCTTTGCTGGGGCCAACGTCCTGACTTTC.

The chain combines TRBV20-1 with TRBJ2-7; TRBD2 might be the D (5 bases). Trimming shortened V by 3 bases and J by 3 bases, and 18 bases separated the two germline ends. The CDR3 length is 15 residues. The germline V gene encodes CDR1 DFQATT and CDR2 SNEGSKA (reference sequence). CDR3 nucleotide sequence: TGCAGTGCTAGGGAGGTCTACCCCCCTATCTACGAGCAGTACTTC. Translation: CSAREVYPPIYEQYF.

This chain links TRBV6-1 with TRBJ2-3, with a weak D call TRBD1 (6 bases). CDR3 length: 19 amino acids. Germline CDR1 MNHNS, CDR2 SASEGT. V was cut by 6 bases and J by 3 bases, with 28 bases left in between. Written as DNA, the CDR3 is TGTGCCAGCAGACGAAGCGTATTCGTACAGAGCAGGGGTACAGATACGCAGTATTTT. It encodes CASRRSVFVQSRGTDTQYF.

In its sample, this clonotype was seen many times. This chain connects TRBV5-1 to TRBJ2-7; 9 bases map to TRBD2. This CDR3 is 15 amino acids long. The V segment lost 4 bases and the J segment 4 bases; nucleotides outside the gene matches: 9. Germline V gene sequence: CDR1 SGHRS, CDR2 YFSETQ. CDR3 bases: TGCGCCAGCAGCGACAGGGAGCGGGGGGTGTACGAGCAGTACTTC. Translation gives CASSDRERGVYEQYF.

The chain has TRBV6-1 and TRBJ2-3, with 11 bases that match TRBD2. CDR3 length: 18 residues. V lost 2 bases and J lost 0; bases outside the gene matches: 7. Germline V gives CDR1 MNHNS, CDR2 SASEGT. Here the CDR3 DNA reads TGTGCCAGCAGTGAAAAGGGACTAGCGGAGACGAGCACAGATACGCAGTATTTT. Protein: CASSEKGLAETSTDTQYF.

V is TRBV29-1 and J is TRBJ1-2, with D hard to call. The germline V gene has CDR1 SQVTM and CDR2 ANQGSEA. The length of the CDR3 is 13 residues. The V and J ends lost 1 base and 9 bases respectively, with 15 bases between them. This CDR3 reads CSVEVGRDASYTF. CDR3 bases: TGCAGCGTTGAAGTCGGGCGCGACGCGAGCTACACCTTC.

This clonotype was seen only a few times. The chain carries TRBV11-3 and TRBJ1-1; D is undetermined. Germline values: CDR1 SGHNT, CDR2 YENEEA. Trimming shortened V by 0 bases and J by 5 bases, and 10 bases separated the two germline ends. This CDR3 region has 14 residues. CDR3 amino acids: CASSLDYSATEAFF. The CDR3 DNA is TGTGCCAGCAGCTTAGATTATTCGGCAACTGAAGCTTTCTTT.

In this sample, this clonotype turned up a few times. The V gene is TRBV29-1, the J gene TRBJ1-2; D might be TRBD1 (6 bases). The CDR3 consists of 12 residues. V was trimmed by 2 bases and J by 7 bases, leaving 11 bases between them. Germline assignment: CDR1 SQVTM and CDR2 ANQGSEA. The CDR3 DNA reads as TGCAGCGTTGAAAGGGGGGCCGGTGGCTACACCTTC. It translates to CSVERGAGGYTF.

The V call is TRBV3-1, the J call TRBJ1-2, with 8 nucleotides matching TRBD1. V shed 5 bases, J shed 4 bases, and the junction held 9 bases outside the gene matches. The germline gives CDR1 LGHDT, CDR2 YNNKEL (reference sequence). There are 15 residues in the CDR3. CDR3 protein: CASSNYRGGIYGYTF. The CDR3 nucleotides are TGTGCCAGCAGCAATTACAGGGGGGGGATCTATGGCTACACCTTC.

This clonotype was found many times. CDR3 amino acids: CSAFSQTNYGYTF. As DNA, the CDR3 is TGCAGTGCTTTCTCCCAGACTAACTATGGCTACACCTTC. The J gene is TRBJ1-2, the V gene TRBV20-1, with no clear D. V was pared by 5 bases and J by 0 bases, with 10 bases between. Germline values: CDR1 DFQATT, CDR2 SNEGSKA (reference sequence). This CDR3 is built from 13 residues.

This clonotype appeared many times. The rearrangement links TRBV6-6 to TRBJ2-1; no firm D call. The CDR3 totals 16 residues. Germline V gives CDR1 MNHNY, CDR2 SVGAGI (reference sequence). Deletions cut 6 bases from V and 5 bases from J, with 20 bases between. The CDR3 is CASSPPESSRNNEQFF. The CDR3 region has the DNA TGTGCCAGCAGCCCCCCAGAGAGTAGCCGTAACAATGAGCAGTTCTTC.

This clonotype has at least ten counts. The gene calls are TRBV20-1 and TRBJ2-3, with 7 bases aligning to TRBD1. V trimming: 6 bases; J trimming: 5 bases; junction bases outside the gene matches: 8. The germline gives CDR1 DFQATT, CDR2 SNEGSKA (reference sequence). The CDR3 is made up of 13 amino acids. The CDR3 DNA reads as TGCAGTGCAGGGGGCCCCGCGAGAGATACGCAGTATTTT. This encodes CSAGGPARDTQYF.

The chain links TRBV5-4 to TRBJ1-1; TRBD1 matches at 8 bases. This CDR3 contains 16 residues. From germline, CDR1 is SGHNT and CDR2 YYREEE (reference sequence). Trimming cost V 3 bases and J 6 bases; bases outside gene matches: 13. The CDR3 DNA is TGTGCCAGCAGCTCCCCCCCCGCAGGGGGCCGGGCTGAAGCTTTCTTT. This sequence encodes CASSSPPAGGRAEAFF.

This clonotype was recorded many times. The chain's CDR3 is CASNRRLAEFSYEQYF. As DNA, the CDR3 is TGTGCCAGCAATAGGAGGCTAGCGGAATTCTCCTACGAGCAGTACTTC. The J gene is TRBJ2-7, the V gene TRBV2; 7 positions agree with TRBD2. The CDR3 runs 16 residues. The germline V gene encodes CDR1 SNHLY and CDR2 FYNNEI. J lost 0 bases, V lost 7 bases, and 12 bases had no gene match.

This clonotype appeared many times. V gene TRBV11-3 combines with J gene TRBJ2-3; either TRBD1 or TRBD2 may fit D (5 bases each). The CDR3 loop spans 15 amino acids. Germline assignment: CDR1 SGHNT and CDR2 YENEEA. V was cut by 3 bases and J by 3 bases, with 13 bases left in between. The DNA for the CDR3 is TGTGCCAGCAGCTTTGAGGGGACGGGGACAGATACGCAGTATTTT. Amino acid sequence: CASSFEGTGTDTQYF.

This clonotype was counted at least ten times. This rearrangement joins TRBV12-3 or TRBV12-4 to TRBJ2-7; a possible D gene is TRBD2 (5 bases). The CDR3 consists of 14 residues. Trimming stripped 3 bases from V and 6 bases from J, with 15 bases between. The CDR3 here is CASSFEGSRAEQYF. The CDR3 DNA sequence: TGTGCCAGCAGTTTTGAGGGCTCCCGCGCCGAGCAGTACTTC.